Sequencing of this T cell receptor (beta chain) was carried out in a study of monozygotic twins with inflammatory bowel disease. This CDR3 has 14 amino acids. The germline gives CDR1 SNHLY, CDR2 FYNNEI. Note on this clonotype: Its antigen is unknown.

General study findings and limits: Clonotypes shared with others were fewer in IBD patients than in healthy twins, especially with disease activity.

TCRdb re-called the 5' RACE reads, yielding one record per CDR3 amino acid sequence without DNA. In all, the sample yields 350,000 to 550,000 distinct CDR3 sequences. Per donor there was one draw, yielding a blood sample of 2.5 ml. The TCR was taken from a human donor with ulcerative colitis or Crohn's disease, or a healthy co-twin of an affected twin (not recorded which). Sequenced input: blood. J is TRBJ1-5 and V is TRBV2; TCRdb selects TRBD1, and the lack of DNA leaves this call unchecked. CDR3 region: CASRGYREDQPQHF.